Each of the 20 T cell receptor beta chains below was sequenced from the same sample in a study of blood T cell repertoires in COVID-19. Only in-frame clones appear in the TCRdb table, and some are missing; sequencing was by immunoSEQ multiplex PCR. The data show nearly 110,000 clones, about 64% seen once. Material for sequencing was peripheral blood. The origin of the receptors is a human donor with acute or convalescent COVID-19. The donor label of this sample is uncertain.

This chain connects TRBV10-3 to TRBJ1-1; 10 nucleotides align to TRBD1. V lost 5 bases, J lost 1 base, and 4 bases stayed unmatched. The CDR3 is made up of 15 amino acids. Germline values: CDR1 ENHRY, CDR2 SYGVKD. The CDR3, as DNA: TGTGCCATCAGTCCGACAGGGGGCAAGAACACTGAAGCTTTCTTT. Amino acid sequence: CAISPTGGKNTEAFF.

This clone has just a few counts. The CDR3 loop reads CASSLGGIGEKLFF. DNA for the CDR3: TGTGCCAGCAGCTTAGGAGGGATTGGGGAAAAACTGTTTTTT. The genes are TRBV7-9 and TRBJ1-4; D gene unclear. CDR1 is SEHNR, CDR2 FQNEAQ, per germline (reference sequence). The CDR3 loop spans 14 amino acids. Trimming took off 1 base at V and 8 bases at J, with 11 bases between the two ends.

The rearrangement joins TRBV4-2 to TRBJ2-3; a possible D gene is TRBD2 (7 bases). This CDR3 spans 17 amino acids. With 0 bases removed from V and 2 bases from J, the gap between germline ends came to 15 bases. Germline V gene sequence: CDR1 LGHNA, CDR2 YNFKEQ. CDR3 loop: CASSQDLAGANTDTQYF. The CDR3 DNA is TGTGCCAGCAGCCAAGATCTGGCGGGGGCCAACACAGATACGCAGTATTTT.

The genes are TRBV2 and TRBJ1-4, with D unclear. The CDR3 runs 16 residues. Trimming pared 7 bases from V and 0 bases from J, leaving 15 bases between. Germline CDR1 is SNHLY and CDR2 is FYNNEI. CDR3 in DNA: TGTGCCAGCACCGAAATAGAGCTTGCAACTAATGAAAAACTGTTTTTT. It translates to CASTEIELATNEKLFF.

J is TRBJ2-1 and V is TRBV6-5; perhaps TRBD1 as D (6 bases). Per germline, CDR1 MNHEY and CDR2 SVGAGI. V lost 7 bases, J lost 7 bases, and 14 bases lay in between. The CDR3 consists of 13 residues. CDR3 DNA: TGTGCCAGCAAATCGGGACAACGAAATGAGCAGTTCTTC. Encoded protein: CASKSGQRNEQFF.

This chain connects TRBV28 to TRBJ2-7; 10 bases match TRBD1. J gave up 6 bases and V 4 bases, and 6 bases lay outside the gene matches. Germline values: CDR1 MDHEN, CDR2 SYDVKM. CDR3 length: 14 amino acids. The CDR3: CASSSTGQGFEQYV. CDR3 nucleotides: TGTGCCAGCAGTTCCACGGGACAGGGGTTCGAGCAGTACGTC.

The V gene is TRBV7-9, the J gene TRBJ1-1, with TRBD1 matching over 9 bases. J gave up 0 bases and V 1 base, and 6 bases lay outside the gene matches. There are 17 residues in the CDR3. Germline values: CDR1 SEHNR, CDR2 FQNEAQ (reference sequence). The CDR3 loop is CASSLVGTGRMNTEAFF. The DNA for the CDR3 is TGTGCCAGCAGCTTAGTTGGGACAGGGAGGATGAACACTGAAGCTTTCTTT.

This chain connects TRBV27 to TRBJ2-3; 8 bases are shared with TRBD1. Germline V gene lookup returns CDR1 MNHEY and CDR2 SMNVEV (reference sequence). This CDR3 comprises 15 residues. Losses at the gene ends were 2 bases for V and 1 base for J; bases not matched to a gene: 2. CDR3 bases: TGTGCCAGCAGTTTACGACAGGGGCGCACAGATACGCAGTATTTT. It yields the protein CASSLRQGRTDTQYF.

V and J are TRBV3-1 (or the pseudogene TRBV3-2) and TRBJ1-2; possibly TRBD1 for D (5 bases). Per the germline V gene, CDR1 is LGHDT and CDR2 is YNNKEL (reference sequence). There are 13 residues in the CDR3. V was cut by 3 bases and J by 7 bases, with 12 bases left in between. The CDR3 region is CASSQKGWGGYTF. CDR3 in DNA: TGTGCCAGCAGCCAGAAGGGGTGGGGTGGCTACACCTTC.

This rearrangement joins TRBV10-3 to TRBJ2-1, with D perhaps TRBD2 (5 bases). The CDR3 is made up of 13 amino acids. The V gene's germline CDR1 is ENHRY and CDR2 SYGVKD. The ends were cut back, 10 bases at V and 3 bases at J, with 13 bases in the middle. The CDR3 protein is CATGGTFYNEQFF. Written as DNA, the CDR3 is TGTGCCACCGGAGGCACGTTCTACAATGAGCAGTTCTTC.

V and J are TRBV27 and TRBJ2-5, with D tentatively TRBD2 (6 bases). V was clipped by 3 bases and J by 2 bases, with 13 bases between them. Germline loops: CDR1 MNHEY, CDR2 SMNVEV (reference sequence). The CDR3 runs 15 residues. CDR3 coding DNA: TGTGCCAGCAGTTTTTCTTGGGACTTGCAAGAGACCCAGTACTTC. It encodes CASSFSWDLQETQYF.

This chain connects TRBV11-2 to TRBJ1-1; TRBD1 is a possible D gene (5 bases). Germline loops: CDR1 SGHAT, CDR2 FQNNGV. This CDR3 contains 17 residues. The V end was cut by 0 bases, the J end by 1 base, with 15 bases between. The CDR3 DNA reads as TGTGCCAGCAGCTTAGACCCCCTTGACAGAAAGAACACTGAAGCTTTCTTT. It specifies CASSLDPLDRKNTEAFF. Full variable domain (outside the CDR3, taken from reference TRBV11-2 and TRBJ1-1): EAGVAQSPRYKIIEKRQSVAFWCNPISGHATLYWYQQILGQGPKLLIQFQNNGVVDDSQLPKDRFSAERLKGVDSTLKIQPAKLEDSAVYLCASSLDPLDRKNTEAFFGQGTRLTVV.

The chain joins TRBV3-1 (or the pseudogene TRBV3-2) to TRBJ2-6; D uncertain. Germline CDR1 is LGHDT and CDR2 is YNNKEL (reference sequence). This CDR3 comprises 15 residues. The germline V and J ends were trimmed by 6 bases and 0 bases, with 9 bases remaining between them. Here the CDR3 reads CASSSWSSGANVLTF. The CDR3 DNA is TGTGCCAGCAGTAGTTGGAGCTCTGGGGCCAACGTCCTGACTTTC.

The V and J genes are TRBV5-6 and TRBJ2-5; 9 bases align to TRBD2. The germline CDR1 and CDR2 sequences are SGHDT and YYEEEE. V shed 6 bases, J shed 2 bases, and the junction held 17 bases outside the gene matches. This CDR3 has 18 amino acids. The CDR3 nucleotides read TGTGCCAGCACTTTTGGTGCCCCGCCTAGCGGGGATCAAGAGACCCAGTACTTC. Translating gives CASTFGAPPSGDQETQYF. The full variable domain, its missing parts supplied by reference TRBV5-6 and TRBJ2-5, is DAGVTQSPTHLIKTRGQQVTLRCSPKSGHDTVSWYQQALGQGPQFIFQYYEEEERQRGNFPDRFSGHQFPNYSSELNVNALLLGDSALYLCASTFGAPPSGDQETQYFGPGTRLLVL.

The chain employs TRBV7-9 and TRBJ1-6, with D tentatively TRBD1 (5 bases). This CDR3 is 16 amino acids long. V shed 4 bases and J shed 5 bases, with 15 bases lying between them. In germline, CDR1 is SEHNR, CDR2 FQNEAQ (reference sequence). The CDR3 DNA sequence: TGTGCCAGCAGCTCACGAACCGACAGAAATAATTCACCCCTCCACTTT. Translated: CASSSRTDRNNSPLHF.

The chain is built from TRBV3-1 (or the pseudogene TRBV3-2) and TRBJ1-2; TRBD1 agrees at 8 bases. CDR1 and CDR2 (germline): LGHDT, YNNKEL (reference sequence). Trimming took 2 bases from V and 3 from J; bases not matched to a gene: 2. This CDR3 comprises 14 residues. This chain's CDR3 is CASSQRQGYYGYTF. The CDR3 DNA reads TGTGCCAGCAGCCAAAGACAGGGGTACTATGGCTACACCTTC.

V and J are TRBV2 and TRBJ2-1; 7 positions match TRBD2. Trimming at V came to 4 bases and at J to 7 bases, leaving 7 bases not matched to a gene. There are 14 residues in the CDR3. CDR1 is SNHLY and CDR2 is FYNNEI in the germline V gene. The CDR3 region is CASSVAGDLNEQFF. CDR3 sequence (DNA): TGTGCCAGCAGTGTTGCGGGGGATTTGAATGAGCAGTTCTTC. Supplemented by reference TRBV2 and TRBJ2-1, the full variable domain reads EPEVTQTPSHQVTQMGQEVILRCVPISNHLYFYWYRQILGQKVEFLVSFYNNEISEKSEIFDDQFSVERPDGSNFTLKIRSTKLEDSAMYFCASSVAGDLNEQFFGPGTRLTVL.

The chain carries TRBV28 and TRBJ2-1, with D tentatively TRBD2 (6 bases). Germline values: CDR1 MDHEN, CDR2 SYDVKM. This CDR3 contains 13 residues. Trimming stripped 6 bases from V and 8 bases from J, with 14 bases between. The CDR3 DNA follows: TGTGCCAGCAGCTCTCCTAGCGAGCATGAGCAGTTCTTC. The encoded protein is CASSSPSEHEQFF.

V and J are TRBV5-1 and TRBJ2-7; D might be TRBD2 (5 bases). This CDR3 region has 13 residues. Trimming took 5 bases from V and 4 from J, leaving 13 bases between them. Germline CDR1 is SGHRS and CDR2 is YFSETQ. Here the CDR3 reads CASRTGSGYEQYF. The CDR3 bases are TGCGCCAGCAGGACGGGGTCGGGTTACGAGCAGTACTTC.

This chain uses TRBV20-1 with TRBJ2-1; 7 bases fit TRBD2. The J segment lost 11 bases and the V segment lost 3 bases, leaving 7 bases of the junction unmatched. The CDR3 extends over 12 amino acids. Germline V CDR1 and CDR2: DFQATT, SNEGSKA (reference sequence). The CDR3 DNA is TGCAGTGCTAGTCAGGGACTAACGAAGCAGTTCTTC. Amino acids: CSASQGLTKQFF.